Listed below are T cell receptor beta chains from one sample, sequenced in a study of neurological immune-mediated disorders. TCRdb passed the 5' RACE reads through MiXCR, listing each CDR3 protein once. Of approximately 82,000 distinct CDR3 sequences listed, 2.5% to 3% are singletons. The material sequenced was PBMCs. These receptors were taken from a woman in her twenties or thirties with multiple sclerosis. Both conserved end residues are part of each CDR3. The D gene is left open where the match is weak. Clone size is given as once, few or many counts, or a class when the clone is expanded.

V	D	J	size	CDR3	DNA
TRBV3-1	NA	TRBJ2-7	many	CASSWGNEQYF	TGTGCCAGCAGCTGGGGCAACGAGCAGTACTTC
TRBV20-1	TRBD1	TRBJ2-5	many	CSAPTGVVETQYF	TGCAGTGCTCCGACAGGGGTTGTGGAGACCCAGTACTTC
TRBV5-1	NA	TRBJ1-1	many	CASSLTGEGTEAFF	TGCGCCAGCAGCTTGACAGGAGAAGGGACTGAAGCTTTCTTT
TRBV19	NA	TRBJ1-1	many	CASSAWPNTEAFF	TGTGCCAGTAGTGCCTGGCCGAACACTGAAGCTTTCTTT
TRBV7-9	TRBD2	TRBJ2-1	many	CASSSLRTSGGWGNEQFF	TGTGCCAGCAGCTCTCTTCGGACTAGCGGGGGCTGGGGCAATGAGCAGTTCTTC
TRBV20-1	TRBD2	TRBJ2-7	many	CSARGVWGRATVISYEQYF	TGCAGTGCTAGAGGTGTATGGGGGAGGGCTACGGTGATATCCTACGAGCAGTACTTC
TRBV5-1	NA	TRBJ2-7	many	CASSLGTRRDFSYEQYF	TGCGCCAGCAGCCTTGGGACGCGGAGAGATTTTTCCTACGAGCAGTACTTC
TRBV20-1	NA	TRBJ1-1	many	CSAPNQGNTEAFF	TGCAGTGCTCCTAACCAGGGGAACACTGAAGCTTTCTTT
TRBV5-1	NA	TRBJ2-6	many	CASSHSGAGANVLTF	TGCGCCAGCAGCCATTCAGGGGCTGGGGCCAACGTCCTGACTTTC
TRBV20-1	NA	TRBJ1-4	many	CSAQGQPNEKLFF	TGCAGTGCCCAGGGGCAGCCTAATGAAAAACTGTTTTTT
TRBV28	NA	TRBJ2-2	many	CASSPRTQLASTGELFF	TGTGCCAGCAGCCCCCGCACCCAACTAGCCAGCACCGGGGAGCTGTTTTTT
TRBV20-1	NA	TRBJ1-1	many	CSARVERGLNTEAFF	TGCAGTGCTAGAGTGGAGAGGGGCTTGAACACTGAAGCTTTCTTT
TRBV20-1	NA	TRBJ2-3	many	CSARDVRHSDTQYF	TGCAGTGCTAGAGATGTGCGGCATTCAGATACGCAGTATTTT
TRBV5-1	NA	TRBJ2-3	many	CASSPRGPTTTDTQYF	TGCGCCAGCAGCCCCAGAGGGCCAACTACCACAGATACGCAGTATTTT
TRBV20-1	NA	TRBJ1-1	many	CSARVGASNTEAFF	TGCAGTGCTAGGGTCGGGGCGTCGAACACTGAAGCTTTCTTT
TRBV18	NA	TRBJ2-3	many	CASSPQQRDTQYF	TGTGCCAGCTCACCACAACAGAGAGATACGCAGTATTTT
TRBV18	TRBD2	TRBJ2-7	many	CASQTSGGYPTTSSYEQYF	TGTGCCAGTCAGACTAGCGGGGGATATCCGACGACGAGCTCCTACGAGCAGTACTTC
TRBV25-1	TRBD1	TRBJ2-2	many	CAIQGADTGELFF	TGTGCCATCCAGGGGGCGGACACCGGGGAGCTGTTTTTT
TRBV20-1	TRBD1	TRBJ1-2	many	CSAPGGTGQGFDGYTF	TGCAGTGCCCCGGGGGGTACGGGACAGGGGTTTGATGGCTACACCTTC
TRBV27	NA	TRBJ2-5	many	CASSRGGGTQYF	TGTGCCAGCAGCCGGGGAGGCGGGACCCAGTACTTC
TRBV18	NA	TRBJ2-7	many	CASSRERSYEQYF	TGTGCCAGCTCTCGGGAGAGGAGTTACGAGCAGTACTTC
TRBV7-8	TRBD2	TRBJ2-7	many	CASSEGGSGRVYEQYF	TGTGCCAGCAGCGAAGGGGGTAGCGGGAGGGTCTACGAGCAGTACTTC
TRBV9	TRBD1	TRBJ2-2	many	CASSVDSGGSRNTGELFF	TGTGCCAGCAGCGTAGACTCAGGGGGCAGCCGGAACACCGGGGAGCTGTTTTTT
TRBV24-1	NA	TRBJ2-3	many	CATESRENTDTQYF	TGTGCCACCGAGTCTCGGGAAAACACAGATACGCAGTATTTT
TRBV5-1	NA	TRBJ1-2	many	CASSLVQNYGYTF	TGCGCCAGCAGCTTGGTCCAAAACTATGGCTACACCTTC
TRBV5-1	TRBD2	TRBJ2-7	many	CASSLEGLAVTYEQYF	TGCGCCAGCAGCTTGGAGGGACTAGCGGTTACCTACGAGCAGTACTTC
TRBV18	TRBD2	TRBJ2-1	many	CASSPWTSVLKRYNEQFF	TGTGCCAGCTCACCTTGGACTAGCGTACTAAAGAGATACAATGAGCAGTTCTTC